This TCR beta chain is drawn from a study of T-cell memory formation after mild COVID-19. The study, taken as a whole, reports: Pre-infection memory showed some responding clones, and this suggested that cross-reactive memory joined. CD4+ contracting clones were mainly CM and EM; CD8+ ones, EMRA.

TCRdb recomputed calls from the 5' RACE reads with MiXCR, one row per CDR3 protein. This repertoire shows 250,000 to 400,000 distinct CDR3 sequences, around 15% found once; its top ten account for around a fifth. Trimming cost V 1 base and J 2 bases; bases outside gene matches: 8. Germline V lookup: CDR1 DFQATT, CDR2 SNEGSKA (reference sequence). This CDR3 comprises 15 residues. In this sample, this clonotype turned up a few times. As yet, its antigen is unknown. This TCR came from a man in his late teens or twenties who had mild COVID-19 (a few samples of this study predate the infection). Cell type and time point are not known. The sequenced material came from PBMCs or a T cell subset sorted from them (not recorded which). This chain links TRBV20-1 with TRBJ2-7, with 7 bases that match TRBD1. As DNA, the CDR3 is TGCAGTGCTAGAGGAGAGACAGGGAACCCCTACGAGCAGTACTTC. This gives the protein CSARGETGNPYEQYF.